Sequencing of this TCR beta chain was carried out in a study of human T cells and chemical hapten exposure. Findings of the study overall: Against controls, expanded TCRs gave rise to significantly more large CDR3 similarity clusters.

V was pared by 4 bases and J by 2 bases, with 3 bases of the junction left unmatched. This CDR3 comprises 15 residues. Germline CDR1 is SGHNT and CDR2 is YENEEA. What the library attached to individual cDNA molecules were unique molecular identifiers. TCRdb itself ran the RACE reads through MiXCR, one entry per CDR3 protein. The sample carries more than 90,000 distinct CDR3 sequences, roughly a tenth recorded once. This clonotype was counted a few times. What it recognizes is unknown. Time point indicated: patch test 1, 2 weeks after DPC sensitization. As to treatment: therapeutic diphenylcyclopropenone sensitization with weekly scalp DPC.

V and J are TRBV11-3 and TRBJ2-5, with 11 bases matching TRBD2. This receptor was identified in a man between 40 and 49 years old with alopecia areata. Some clones in this sample may be carry-over from other donors' samples. The starting material was whole blood, obtained in connection with sensitization to the hapten diphenylcyclopropenone (DPC). The CDR3 protein is CASSSTSGRQETQYF. The CDR3 coding sequence is TGTGCCAGCAGCTCAACTAGCGGGAGACAAGAGACCCAGTACTTC. Filled out from reference TRBV11-3 and TRBJ2-5, the complete variable domain reads EAGVVQSPRYKIIEKKQPVAFWCNPISGHNTLYWYLQNLGQGPELLIRYENEEAVDDSQLPKDRFSAERLKGVDSTLKIQPAELGDSAVYLCASSSTSGRQETQYFGPGTRLLVL.